Listed here are 19 T cell receptor beta chains from one sample, sequenced in a study of shared clonotypes between healthy human individuals. CD45RO-negative cells were positively selected for CCR7, leaving out terminally differentiated effector memory CD45RA+ cells. Measured with immunoSEQ multiplex PCR; TCRdb has only the in-frame clones, and not every one. This table has roughly 1,800,000 clones, about 95% appearing once. The sequencing sample was made of naive CD8+ T cells sorted from blood. The receptors were sampled from a man between 18 and 35 years old in good health.

This chain joins TRBV6-4 and TRBJ2-1; TRBD1 is a possible D gene (6 bases). The CDR3 is made up of 14 amino acids. Germline V CDR1 and CDR2: MRHNA, SNTAGT. V lost 6 bases, J lost 0 bases, and 9 bases lay in between. In DNA, the CDR3 is TGTGCCAGCAGCAGGGGTGGCTCCTACAATGAGCAGTTCTTC. Translating gives CASSRGGSYNEQFF.

Concerning this clone itself: At the DNA level, this CDR3 is encoded by other sequences in the same sample as well. DNA for the CDR3: TGCGCCAGCAGCCAAGTGACAGGAAGCTATGGCTACACCTTC. This codes for CASSQVTGSYGYTF. The chain couples TRBV4-1 to TRBJ1-2, with TRBD1 as a possible D gene (6 bases). V lost 1 base to trimming and J lost 4 bases, with 10 bases between them. Germline CDR1 and CDR2: MGHRA and YSYEKL. The CDR3 loop spans 14 amino acids.

The chain carries TRBV7-2 and TRBJ1-2; D remains unclear. This CDR3 region has 13 residues. CDR1 and CDR2 from the germline V gene are SGHTA and FQGNSA. V gave up 5 bases and J gave up 4 bases, with 11 bases separating them. The CDR3 DNA reads TGTGCCAGCAGCCCCGAAGACACCTATGGCTACACCTTC. It is translated as CASSPEDTYGYTF. Using reference TRBV7-2 and TRBJ1-2 for the parts outside the CDR3, the full variable domain is GAGVSQSPSNKVTEKGKDVELRCDPISGHTALYWYRQSLGQGLEFLIYFQGNSAPDKSGLPSDRFSAERTGGSVSTLTIQRTQQEDSAVYLCASSPEDTYGYTFGSGTRLTVV.

As concerns this clone: The sample holds other DNA sequences that translate to the same CDR3. The V and J genes are TRBV30 and TRBJ1-2; D is unclear. This CDR3 spans 10 amino acids. In germline, CDR1 is GTSNPN, CDR2 SVGIG (reference sequence). V lost 1 base and J lost 4, with 1 base in between. CDR3 amino acids: CAWSGYGYTF. CDR3 bases: TGTGCCTGGAGTGGCTATGGCTACACCTTC.

The rearrangement joins TRBV11-2 to TRBJ2-2; 16 nucleotides align to TRBD2. Looked up from germline, CDR1 is SGHAT and CDR2 is FQNNGV. After removal of 6 bases from V and 5 bases from J, the junction contained 12 bases not matched to a gene. The CDR3 runs to 19 residues. The CDR3 here is CASRTLLGTSGRETGELFF. CDR3 nucleotides: TGTGCCAGCAGAACCCTCCTAGGGACTAGCGGGAGGGAGACCGGGGAGCTGTTTTTT.

V usage is TRBV11-2 and J usage is TRBJ2-3, with D perhaps matching TRBD1 or TRBD2 (5 bases each). Germline assignment: CDR1 SGHAT and CDR2 FQNNGV. The CDR3 contains 12 residues. V lost 7 bases and J 5 bases, leaving 10 bases between the germline ends. The CDR3 sequence is CASTLRGDTQYF. CDR3 coding DNA: TGTGCCAGCACTCTGAGGGGAGATACGCAGTATTTT.

The chain combines TRBV4-3 with TRBJ2-7; D uncertain. Trimming shortened V by 8 bases and J by 6 bases, and 23 bases separated the two germline ends. This CDR3 has 15 residues. The germline gives CDR1 LGHNA, CDR2 YSLEER. The CDR3 reads CASAPRRSLPFEQYF. In DNA, the CDR3 is TGCGCCAGCGCGCCAAGGCGTTCCCTCCCCTTCGAGCAGTACTTC.

The chain combines TRBV27 with TRBJ2-5; D not resolved. Deletions cut 2 bases from V and 3 bases from J, with 10 bases between. Germline loops: CDR1 MNHEY, CDR2 SMNVEV (reference sequence). CDR3 length: 14 amino acids. The chain's CDR3 is CASSLVAAEETQYF. CDR3 nucleotide sequence: TGTGCCAGCAGTTTAGTCGCGGCAGAAGAGACCCAGTACTTC.

The V call is TRBV15, the J call TRBJ1-2; 8 bases are shared with TRBD1. The CDR3 runs to 14 residues. CDR1 and CDR2 from the germline V gene are LNHNV and YYDKDF (reference sequence). V shed 1 base, J shed 3 bases, and the junction held 1 base outside the gene matches. In DNA form, the CDR3 reads TGTGCCACCAGCAGAGCACAGGGGGACTATGGCTACACCTTC. Protein product: CATSRAQGDYGYTF.

V usage is TRBV4-1 and J usage is TRBJ2-3; a possible D gene is TRBD2 (7 bases). The CDR3 has 16 residues. CDR1 is MGHRA, CDR2 YSYEKL, per germline. Trimming pared 4 bases from V and 4 bases from J, leaving 18 bases between. In DNA, the CDR3 is TGCGCCAGCAGCCTAATTGATGGGGGGGGCGCAGATACGCAGTATTTT. Residues: CASSLIDGGGADTQYF.

J is TRBJ2-3 and V is TRBV9; D not resolved. The CDR3 totals 16 residues. CDR1 and CDR2 (germline): SGDLS, YYNGEE. V gave up 3 bases and J gave up 0 bases, with 14 bases separating them. CDR3 in amino acids: CASSEDRKTSTDTQYF. CDR3 nucleotides: TGTGCCAGCAGCGAGGACCGAAAAACTAGCACAGATACGCAGTATTTT.

V is TRBV5-1 and J is TRBJ1-1; D remains unclear. In germline, CDR1 is SGHRS, CDR2 YFSETQ. The CDR3 has 16 amino acids. Trimming took 4 bases from V and 3 from J, leaving 19 bases between them. The CDR3 DNA is TGCGCCAGCAGCCACGACCTCTCGGGTATAGACACTGAAGCTTTCTTT. It yields the protein CASSHDLSGIDTEAFF.

This clone was observed a single time. The chain recombines TRBV7-9 with TRBJ2-5; 7 positions agree with TRBD2. CDR3 length: 15 residues. The germline CDR1 and CDR2 sequences are SEHNR and FQNEAQ (reference sequence). Trimming removed 5 bases from V and 5 bases from J; junction bases left unmatched: 11. CDR3 region: CASSPRRGGWETQYF. Written as DNA, the CDR3 is TGTGCCAGCAGCCCCCGGCGGGGAGGGTGGGAGACCCAGTACTTC.

V and J are TRBV15 and TRBJ1-2; 7 bases fit TRBD1. Germline CDR1 reads LNHNV; CDR2 reads YYDKDF (reference sequence). This CDR3 contains 15 residues. Unmatched junction bases numbered 6, after V lost 0 bases and J lost 5 bases. The CDR3 coding sequence is TGTGCCACCAGCAGAGACTTTTCGACAGGGTATGGCTACACCTTC. This sequence encodes CATSRDFSTGYGYTF.

The CDR3 region is CASSVGGRSVPGELFF. The CDR3 DNA sequence: TGTGCCAGCAGCGTAGGGGGCAGGTCGGTCCCCGGGGAGCTGTTTTTT. The chain joins TRBV9 to TRBJ2-2; tentative D call: TRBD1 (5 bases). V was shortened by 0 bases and J by 6 bases, with 15 bases between the two germline ends. There are 16 residues in the CDR3. Germline V gene sequence: CDR1 SGDLS, CDR2 YYNGEE.

This clone was observed a few times. The chain recombines TRBV25-1 with TRBJ1-2; D gene unclear. The CDR3 has 11 residues. CDR1 MGHDK and CDR2 SYGVNS come from the germline V gene. V lost 1 base, J lost 8 bases, and 5 bases lay in between. As DNA, the CDR3 is TGTGCCAGCAGTGAATCGGTGGGCTACACCTTC. Protein sequence: CASSESVGYTF.

This clone was recorded only once. The rearrangement uses TRBV9 and TRBJ2-2; D call uncertain. Germline V gene lookup returns CDR1 SGDLS and CDR2 YYNGEE. V shed 4 bases and J shed 7 bases, with 11 bases lying between them. The CDR3 loop spans 13 amino acids. The CDR3 is CASSLWGSGELFF. The CDR3 nucleotides read TGTGCCAGCAGCCTCTGGGGAAGCGGGGAGCTGTTTTTT.

V and J are TRBV5-5 and TRBJ2-3, with 8 bases identical to TRBD1. Germline CDR1 is SGHKS and CDR2 is YYEKEE (reference sequence). J lost 0 bases, V lost 2 bases, and 2 bases had no gene match. The CDR3 covers 15 residues. The DNA for the CDR3 is TGTGCCAGCAGCTTTCAGGGGGCTAGCACAGATACGCAGTATTTT. Protein product: CASSFQGASTDTQYF.

The V call is TRBV2, the J call TRBJ2-3, with unresolved D. This CDR3 is 15 amino acids long. The germline V gene encodes CDR1 SNHLY and CDR2 FYNNEI. V lost 2 bases and J lost 2, with 11 bases in between. Here the CDR3 reads CASSEWQSTTDTQYF. In DNA, the CDR3 is TGTGCCAGCAGTGAATGGCAGAGTACCACAGATACGCAGTATTTT.